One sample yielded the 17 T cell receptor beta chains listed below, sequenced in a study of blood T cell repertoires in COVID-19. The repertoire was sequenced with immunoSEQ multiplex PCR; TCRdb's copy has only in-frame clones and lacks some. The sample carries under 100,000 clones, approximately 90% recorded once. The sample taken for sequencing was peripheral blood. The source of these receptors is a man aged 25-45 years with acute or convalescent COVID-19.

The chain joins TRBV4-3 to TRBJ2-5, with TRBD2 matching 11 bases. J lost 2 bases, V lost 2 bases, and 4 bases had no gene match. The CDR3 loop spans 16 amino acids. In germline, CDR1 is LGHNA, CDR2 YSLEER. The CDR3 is CASSQRLAGTQETQYF. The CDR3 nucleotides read TGCGCCAGCAGCCAACGACTAGCGGGGACACAAGAGACCCAGTACTTC.

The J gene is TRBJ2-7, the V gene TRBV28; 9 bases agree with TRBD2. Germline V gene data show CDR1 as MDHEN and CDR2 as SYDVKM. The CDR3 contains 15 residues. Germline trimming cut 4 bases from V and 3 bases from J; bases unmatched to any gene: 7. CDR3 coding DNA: TGTGCCAGCAGTTCGATGACTAGCGGAAACTACGAGCAGTACTTC. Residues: CASSSMTSGNYEQYF. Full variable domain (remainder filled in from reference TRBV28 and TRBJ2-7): DVKVTQSSRYLVKRTGEKVFLECVQDMDHENMFWYRQDPGLGLRLIYFSYDVKMKEKGDIPEGYSVSREKKERFSLILESASTNQTSMYLCASSSMTSGNYEQYFGPGTRLTVT.

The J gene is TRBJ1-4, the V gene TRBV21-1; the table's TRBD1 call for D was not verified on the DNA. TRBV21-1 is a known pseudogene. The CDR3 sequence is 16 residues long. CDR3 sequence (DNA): TGTGCCAGCAGCAGCCCGGGCGGACAGGAGAATGAAAAACTGTTTTTT. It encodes CASSSPGGQENEKLFF.

The CDR3 coding sequence is TGTGCCAGCACGACAGGGGACCAGCCCCAGCATTTT. Its protein product is CASTTGDQPQHF. This chain joins TRBV6-6 and TRBJ1-5; TRBD1 matches at 8 bases. With 7 bases clipped from V and 7 bases from J, the junction kept 3 bases outside the gene matches. The CDR3 is made up of 12 amino acids. Germline CDR1 MNHNY, CDR2 SVGAGI (reference sequence).

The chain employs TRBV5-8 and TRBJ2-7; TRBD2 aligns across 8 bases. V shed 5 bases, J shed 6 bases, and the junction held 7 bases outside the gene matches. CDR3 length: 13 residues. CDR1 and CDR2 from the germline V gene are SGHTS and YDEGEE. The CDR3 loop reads CASRQSGSAEQYF. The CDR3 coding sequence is TGTGCCAGCAGACAGAGCGGGAGTGCCGAGCAGTACTTC.

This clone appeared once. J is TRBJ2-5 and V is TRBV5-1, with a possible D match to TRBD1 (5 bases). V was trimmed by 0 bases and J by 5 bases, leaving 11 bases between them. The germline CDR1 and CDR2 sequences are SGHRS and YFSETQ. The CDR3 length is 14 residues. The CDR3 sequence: CASSLEWGRETQYF. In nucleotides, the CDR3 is TGCGCCAGCAGCTTGGAATGGGGCAGGGAGACCCAGTACTTC.

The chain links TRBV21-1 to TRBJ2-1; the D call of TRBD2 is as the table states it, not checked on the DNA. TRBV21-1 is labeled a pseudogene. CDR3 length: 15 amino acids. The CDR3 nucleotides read TGTGCCAGTTCGCTAGCGGGATCTTACTACAATGAGCAGTTCTTC. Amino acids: CASSLAGSYYNEQFF.

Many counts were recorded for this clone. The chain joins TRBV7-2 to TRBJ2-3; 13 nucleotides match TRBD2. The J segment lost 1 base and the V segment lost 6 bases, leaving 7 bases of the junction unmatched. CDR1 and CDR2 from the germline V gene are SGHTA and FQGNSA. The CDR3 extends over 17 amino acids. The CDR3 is CASRRTSGSGGTDTQYF. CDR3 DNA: TGTGCCAGCAGAAGGACTAGCGGGAGTGGAGGCACAGATACGCAGTATTTT.

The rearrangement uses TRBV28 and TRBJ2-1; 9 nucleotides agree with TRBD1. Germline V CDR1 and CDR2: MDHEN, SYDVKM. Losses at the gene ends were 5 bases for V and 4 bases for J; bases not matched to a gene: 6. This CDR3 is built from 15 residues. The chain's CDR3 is CASSPPGQGYNEQFF. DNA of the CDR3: TGTGCCAGCAGTCCGCCGGGACAGGGTTACAATGAGCAGTTCTTC.

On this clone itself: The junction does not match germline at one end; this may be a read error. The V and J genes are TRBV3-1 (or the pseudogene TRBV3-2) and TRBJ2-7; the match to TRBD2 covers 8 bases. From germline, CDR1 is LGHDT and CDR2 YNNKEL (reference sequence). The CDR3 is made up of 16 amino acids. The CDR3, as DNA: TGTGCCAACAGCCAAGAAGCGGGAGTTGGCTCCTACGAGCAGTACTTC. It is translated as CANSQEAGVGSYEQYF.

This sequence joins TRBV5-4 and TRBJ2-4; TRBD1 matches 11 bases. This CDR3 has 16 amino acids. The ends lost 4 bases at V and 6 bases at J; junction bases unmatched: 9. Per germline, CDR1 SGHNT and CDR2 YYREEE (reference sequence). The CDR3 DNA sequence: TGTGCCAGCAGCAGCGGAGGGGGACAGGGGGGAAACATTCAGTACTTC. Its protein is CASSSGGGQGGNIQYF.

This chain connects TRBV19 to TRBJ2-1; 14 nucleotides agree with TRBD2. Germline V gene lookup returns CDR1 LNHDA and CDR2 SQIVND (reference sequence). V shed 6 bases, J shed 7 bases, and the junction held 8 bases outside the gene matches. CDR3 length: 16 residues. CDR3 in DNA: TGTGCCAGTAGACCGACTAGCGGGAGGGCCACGAATGAGCAGTTCTTC. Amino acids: CASRPTSGRATNEQFF.

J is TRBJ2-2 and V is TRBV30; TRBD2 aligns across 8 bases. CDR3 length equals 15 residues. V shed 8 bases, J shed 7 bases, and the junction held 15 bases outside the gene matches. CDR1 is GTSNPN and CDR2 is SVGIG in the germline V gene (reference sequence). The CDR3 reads CAGGRSREVIGELFF. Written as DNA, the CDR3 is TGTGCCGGGGGTCGGTCGCGGGAGGTAATCGGGGAGCTGTTTTTT.

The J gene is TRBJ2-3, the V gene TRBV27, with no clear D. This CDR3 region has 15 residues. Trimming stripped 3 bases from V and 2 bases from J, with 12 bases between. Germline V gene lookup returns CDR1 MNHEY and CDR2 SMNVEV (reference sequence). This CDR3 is CASSLYYTHTDTQYF. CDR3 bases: TGTGCCAGCAGTTTGTATTACACACACACAGATACGCAGTATTTT.

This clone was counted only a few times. CDR3 residues: CASSGQLFGELFF. The CDR3, as DNA: TGTGCCAGTAGTGGGCAGCTATTTGGGGAGCTGTTTTTT. The chain employs TRBV19 and TRBJ2-2; D gene ambiguous. V was cut by 5 bases and J by 8 bases, with 12 bases left in between. Germline assignment: CDR1 LNHDA and CDR2 SQIVND (reference sequence). The CDR3 totals 13 residues.

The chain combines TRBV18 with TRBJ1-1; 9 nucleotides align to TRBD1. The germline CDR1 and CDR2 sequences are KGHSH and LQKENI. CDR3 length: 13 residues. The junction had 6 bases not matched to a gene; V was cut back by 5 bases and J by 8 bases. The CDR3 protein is CASSSRTGDEAFF. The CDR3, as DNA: TGTGCCAGCTCATCTCGGACAGGGGACGAAGCTTTCTTT.

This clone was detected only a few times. The CDR3 protein is CASSEAASGIDEQFF. The CDR3 nucleotides are TGTGCCAGCAGTGAAGCGGCTAGCGGGATCGATGAGCAGTTCTTC. This chain connects TRBV6-4 to TRBJ2-1, with 9 bases identical to TRBD2. The CDR3 sequence is 15 residues long. CDR1 MRHNA and CDR2 SNTAGT come from the germline V gene. V lost 3 bases, J lost 8 bases, and 8 bases stayed unmatched.